The rows below give T cell receptor beta chains drawn from one sample of a study of OX40 agonist ivuxolimab in advanced cancers. Produced via immunoSEQ multiplex PCR; TCRdb's table is partial and in-frame only. This table has roughly 35,000 clones, around 82% appearing once. Specimen: CD4+ or CD8+ T cells sorted from blood, collected in a trial of the OX40 agonist ivuxolimab. Receptor source: an adult with an advanced solid tumor such as melanoma, head and neck, liver or kidney cancer. CDR3s include the opening cysteine and the closing phenylalanine or tryptophan. A D gene is named only where the DNA matches it firmly. Rows may omit the clone size; those that give it use once, few, many or a size class.

J gene | V gene | D gene | clone size | CDR3 protein | CDR3 DNA
TRBJ2-1 | TRBV7-2 | TRBD2 | - | CASSLGGGRLNEQFF | TGTGCCAGCAGCTTAGGCGGGGGGAGACTCAATGAGCAGTTCTTC
TRBJ1-2 | TRBV6-5 | - | - | CASINRGDYGYTF | TGTGCCAGCATTAATAGGGGGGACTATGGCTACACCTTC
TRBJ2-1 | TRBV5-6 | - | few | CASSNLKTPHPEQFF | TGTGCCAGCAGCAACCTCAAAACACCCCACCCTGAGCAGTTCTTC
TRBJ2-7 | TRBV2 | TRBD1 | - | CASSRQGSGVEQYF | TGTGCCAGCAGCAGACAGGGCTCTGGGGTCGAGCAGTACTTC
TRBJ1-5 | TRBV7-9 | TRBD1 | - | CASSPTGDQPQHF | TGTGCCAGCAGCCCTACAGGGGATCAGCCCCAGCATTTT
TRBJ1-6 | TRBV2 | - | few | CASRRRVSYNSPLHF | TGTGCCAGCAGGAGGCGGGTCTCCTATAATTCACCCCTCCACTTT
TRBJ2-1 | TRBV6-1 | - | - | CASSGSRALNEQFF | TGTGCCAGCAGTGGATCGAGGGCCTTGAATGAGCAGTTCTTC
TRBJ2-1 | TRBV7-2 | - | few | CASSLPGIYNEQFF | TGTGCCAGCAGCCTCCCCGGGATCTACAATGAGCAGTTCTTC
TRBJ1-2 | TRBV30 | - | - | CAWSEQLNTNYGYTF | TGTGCCTGGAGTGAACAACTCAACACAAACTATGGCTACACCTTC
TRBJ1-1 | TRBV5-5 | - | - | CASSLFGQTVNTEAFF | TGTGCCAGCAGCTTGTTTGGCCAGACGGTGAACACTGAAGCTTTCTTT
TRBJ1-2 | TRBV7-8 | - | - | CASSLELGGSGYTF | TGTGCCAGCAGCTTAGAGTTGGGAGGAAGTGGCTACACCTTC
TRBJ2-1 | TRBV4-3 | - | few | CASSQLLNSNEQFF | TGCGCCAGCAGCCAACTACTAAACAGCAATGAGCAGTTCTTC
TRBJ2-7 | TRBV2 | - | - | CASSRDFYEQYF | TGTGCCAGCAGTAGGGACTTCTACGAGCAGTACTTC
TRBJ2-1 | TRBV9 | TRBD2 | - | CASSVGTSGGINEQFF | TGTGCCAGCAGCGTAGGGACTAGCGGGGGTATAAATGAGCAGTTCTTC
TRBJ2-5 | TRBV9 | - | - | CASSVGSRETQYF | TGTGCCAGCAGCGTAGGCTCCCGGGAGACCCAGTACTTC
TRBJ2-1 | TRBV7-2 | TRBD2 | medium-sized | CASSLERGGRNEQFF | TGTGCCAGCAGCTTGGAGCGGGGGGGCCGGAATGAGCAGTTCTTC
TRBJ1-2 | TRBV7-2 | - | few | CASSLNRASYGYTF | TGTGCCAGCAGCTTAAACAGGGCGAGCTATGGCTACACCTTC
TRBJ1-1 | TRBV19 | - | - | CASSMVIGTEAFF | TGTGCCAGTAGTATGGTGATTGGGACTGAAGCTTTCTTT
TRBJ2-2 | TRBV5-5 | TRBD2 | - | CASSFELAPGELFF | TGTGCCAGCAGCTTCGAACTAGCGCCCGGGGAGCTGTTTTTT
TRBJ1-5 | TRBV15 | - | few | CATSMTGEGRQPQHF | TGTGCCACCAGCATGACGGGCGAAGGACGGCAGCCCCAGCATTTT
TRBJ1-1 | TRBV2 | - | - | CASSEVGYGGNTEAFF | TGTGCCAGCAGTGAAGTTGGGTATGGAGGGAACACTGAAGCTTTCTTT
TRBJ2-1 | TRBV27 | - | - | CASSFLGPGWHEQFF | TGTGCCAGCAGTTTTCTGGGGCCGGGTTGGCATGAGCAGTTCTTC
TRBJ1-3 | TRBV7-2 | - | once | CASSFPGPSSGNTIYF | TGTGCCAGCAGCTTTCCAGGGCCGAGCTCTGGAAACACCATATATTTT
TRBJ2-2 | TRBV10-2 | - | - | CASSEFMDTGELFF | TGCGCCAGCAGTGAGTTTATGGACACCGGGGAGCTGTTTTTT
TRBJ2-5 | TRBV7-2 | - | - | CASSGDRRETQYF | TGTGCCAGCAGCGGGGACCGCCGGGAGACCCAGTACTTC
TRBJ2-7 | TRBV19 | - | - | CASSTRLDSYEQYF | TGTGCCAGTAGTACCAGACTGGATTCCTACGAGCAGTACTTC
TRBJ2-2 | TRBV18 | - | - | CASSPLMGGNTGELFF | TGTGCCAGCTCACCACTTATGGGCGGGAACACCGGGGAGCTGTTTTTT
TRBJ2-6 | TRBV19 | - | - | CASSIDHFSPRAGANVLTF | TGTGCCAGTAGTATAGATCATTTTTCGCCTCGGGCTGGGGCCAACGTCCTGACTTTC
TRBJ1-1 | TRBV4-2 | - | - | CASSQRWAEMNTEAFF | TGTGCCAGCAGCCAAAGGTGGGCGGAGATGAACACTGAAGCTTTCTTT
TRBJ2-5 | TRBV4-2 | - | - | CASSQGSIAEETQYF | TGTGCCAGCAGCCAAGGGTCTATAGCGGAAGAGACCCAGTACTTC
TRBJ1-6 | TRBV7-2 | - | - | CASSSPNSPLHF | TGTGCCAGCAGCTCGCCAAATTCACCCCTCCACTTT
TRBJ2-5 | TRBV29-1 | - | - | CSAIRQPTETQYF | TGCAGCGCCATACGGCAGCCAACAGAGACCCAGTACTTC
TRBJ2-3 | TRBV7-2 | - | - | CASSPRWADTQYF | TGTGCCAGCAGCCCCCGGTGGGCAGATACGCAGTATTTT
TRBJ1-2 | TRBV6-5 | - | - | CAIRAQGSYGYTF | TGTGCCATCAGGGCACAGGGTTCCTATGGCTACACCTTC
TRBJ2-6 | TRBV5-6 | - | - | CASWIHNTQSRANVLTF | TGTGCCAGCTGGATACACAATACACAAAGTCGGGCCAACGTCCTGACTTTC
TRBJ2-3 | TRBV7-2 | - | - | CASSLVGTGSTDTQYF | TGTGCCAGCAGCTTAGTAGGGACTGGAAGCACAGATACGCAGTATTTT
TRBJ1-4 | TRBV5-5 | - | - | CASSAFSGATNEKLFF | TGTGCCAGCAGCGCTTTCTCGGGCGCAACTAATGAAAAACTGTTTTTT